Listed here are 26 T cell receptor beta chains from one sample, sequenced in a study of prognosis after radiotherapy for stage I lung cancer. Starting from genomic DNA, TCR beta CDR3 was amplified through two-round multiplex PCR. During first-round PCR, primers specific to each TRBV and TRBJ gene were used. Via MiXCR, TCRdb re-called the multiplex PCR reads, giving one row per CDR3 protein. The repertoire holds some 11,000 distinct CDR3 sequences, with 45% to 65% as singletons. The sequencing here drew on PBMCs, taken before or after stereotactic body radiation therapy (not recorded which). These receptors were collected from a donor aged 50 or older with non-small cell lung cancer.

This clonotype is classed as medium-sized (0.01 to 0.1%). The chain uses TRBV3-1 and TRBJ1-5; D is uncertain. V lost 0 bases and J 5 bases, leaving 14 bases between the germline ends. Germline V gives CDR1 LGHDT, CDR2 YNNKEL (reference sequence). The CDR3 consists of 16 residues. DNA of the CDR3: TGTGCCAGCAGCCAAGATTCGGGGTCCGGGGATCAGCCCCAGCATTTT. Its protein product is CASSQDSGSGDQPQHF.

This clonotype has just one count. Just one base apart from a much larger clone, this may be a read error. V gene TRBV10-3 combines with J gene TRBJ1-4, with D hard to call. V was pared by 1 base and J by 8 bases, with 2 bases between. Germline V gene lookup returns CDR1 ENHRY and CDR2 SYGVKD. This CDR3 spans 11 amino acids. The CDR3 sequence is CAISEWEKLFF. Here the CDR3 DNA reads TGTGCCATCAGTGAGTGGGAAAAACTGTTTTTT.

The V gene is TRBV2, the J gene TRBJ2-1, with 12 positions matching TRBD2. CDR1 SNHLY and CDR2 FYNNEI come from the germline V gene. With V trimmed by 3 bases and J by 7 bases, 4 bases remained unmatched. The CDR3 length is 15 residues. The CDR3 DNA reads as TGTGCCAGCAGTGAGTCTAGCGGGAGGGTAAATGAGCAGTTCTTC. It is translated as CASSESSGRVNEQFF.

J is TRBJ2-7 and V is TRBV5-1; 16 nucleotides align to TRBD2. J was trimmed by 6 bases and V by 2 bases; bases with no gene match: 5. This CDR3 region has 16 residues. Germline lookup yields CDR1 SGHRS and CDR2 YFSETQ. The CDR3 sequence: CASSFGTSGRAGEQYF. In DNA, the CDR3 is TGCGCCAGCAGCTTCGGGACTAGCGGGAGGGCTGGCGAGCAGTACTTC. The variable domain in full, completed from reference TRBV5-1 and TRBJ2-7, reads KAGVTQTPRYLIKTRGQQVTLSCSPISGHRSVSWYQQTPGQGLQFLFEYFSETQRNKGNFPGRFSGRQFSNSRSEMNVSTLELGDSALYLCASSFGTSGRAGEQYFGPGTRLTVT.

In this sample, this clonotype is medium-sized. This chain joins TRBV6-2 or TRBV6-3 and TRBJ1-2, with unresolved D. Trimming cost V 5 bases and J 8 bases, with 15 bases left between them. The CDR3 has 13 amino acids. Per the germline V gene, CDR1 is MNHEY and CDR2 is SVGEGT. This chain's CDR3 is CASSEAKLRGYTF. CDR3 DNA sequence: TGTGCCAGCAGTGAAGCTAAATTAAGAGGCTACACCTTC.

This clonotype is labeled medium-sized. The V gene is TRBV12-3 or TRBV12-4, the J gene TRBJ2-1; 9 positions agree with TRBD1. This CDR3 region has 14 residues. V trimming: 6 bases; J trimming: 6 bases; junction bases outside the gene matches: 6. The CDR3 here is CASSPVTGGNEQFF. Here the CDR3 DNA reads TGTGCCAGCAGCCCCGTGACAGGGGGCAATGAGCAGTTCTTC.

The chain combines TRBV3-1 with TRBJ2-5; 8 bases fit TRBD1. CDR3 size: 16 residues. CDR1 is LGHDT, CDR2 YNNKEL, per germline (reference sequence). Trimming removed 1 base from V and 5 bases from J; junction bases left unmatched: 9. CDR3 DNA: TGTGCCAGCAGCCAAGGAGGACAGGGTAATTGGGAGACCCAGTACTTC. Translating it yields CASSQGGQGNWETQYF.

This clonotype was detected ten times or more. V gene TRBV5-4 combines with J gene TRBJ2-6, with 7 bases fitting TRBD2. CDR1 SGHNT and CDR2 YYREEE come from the germline V gene (reference sequence). CDR3 length: 16 residues. V was clipped by 4 bases and J by 4 bases; unmatched bases: 8. CDR3 coding DNA: TGTGCCAGCAGCACCTACCCGGGACTAGGGGCCAACGTCCTGACTTTC. Amino acid sequence: CASSTYPGLGANVLTF.

This clonotype is medium-sized (0.01 to 0.1%) within its sample. This chain connects TRBV6-2 or TRBV6-3 to TRBJ2-1; tentatively, D is TRBD1 (5 bases). The V gene lost 2 bases and the J gene lost 2 bases, with 13 bases spanning the gap. The germline CDR1 and CDR2 sequences are MNHEY and SVGEGT. CDR3 length equals 16 residues. This CDR3 reads CASSYVRVGPYNEQFF. CDR3 bases: TGTGCCAGCAGTTACGTCAGGGTAGGGCCCTACAATGAGCAGTTCTTC.

This chain uses TRBV6-2 or TRBV6-3 with TRBJ2-5; TRBD2 matches 7 bases. The CDR3 covers 15 residues. The V and J ends lost 0 bases and 8 bases, in that order; junction bases with no gene match: 9. Germline-derived CDR1 and CDR2 are MNHEY and SVGEGT. The CDR3 sequence: CASSYSAVAGDTQYF. CDR3 nucleotides: TGTGCCAGCAGTTACTCAGCGGTGGCGGGGGATACCCAGTACTTC.

As for this clonotype: The germline gene is not matched at one end of the junction; a read error may be the cause. The CDR3 reads CDSSPRDRAVSPLHF. The CDR3 coding sequence is TGTGACAGCAGTCCCCGGGACAGGGCTGTTTCACCACTCCACTTT. V is TRBV27 and J is TRBJ1-6; 9 bases align to TRBD1. This CDR3 is built from 15 residues. Per the germline V gene, CDR1 is MNHEY and CDR2 is SMNVEV (reference sequence).

Comments on this clonotype: A read error may produce the germline difference seen at one junction end. This chain links TRBV6-2 or TRBV6-3 with TRBJ1-1; D not resolved. Germline V CDR1 and CDR2: MNHEY, SVGEGT. The CDR3 is 12 amino acids. The DNA for the CDR3 is TGTGCCAGCACCAGTGGGAACACTGGAGCTTTCTTT. Protein: CASTSGNTGAFF.

A note on this clonotype: It differs at one base from a far larger clone, so likely a read error. The genes are TRBV6-8 and TRBJ2-2; 11 bases match TRBD2. Germline CDR1 reads MNHGY; CDR2 reads SAAAGT. With V trimmed by 6 bases and J by 2 bases, 11 bases remained unmatched. CDR3 length equals 18 residues. CDR3 in DNA: TGTGCCAGCAGGTCCGTACTAGCGGGAGCCAAAAACACCGGGGAGCTGTTTTTT. Protein product: CASRSVLAGAKNTGELFF.

A remark on this clonotype: A read error may account for a junction end that differs from germline. The genes are TRBV27 and TRBJ1-5; 7 nucleotides line up with TRBD1. Per the germline V gene, CDR1 is MNHEY and CDR2 is SMNVEV (reference sequence). The CDR3 consists of 14 residues. The CDR3: CASAGQAFEGPQNF. CDR3 coding DNA: TGTGCAAGCGCCGGACAGGCCTTCGAGGGGCCCCAGAATTTT.

V and J are TRBV27 and TRBJ2-7, with 8 bases matching TRBD1. The CDR3 is 14 residues long. J gave up 5 bases and V 4 bases, and 7 bases lay outside the gene matches. Germline V lookup: CDR1 MNHEY, CDR2 SMNVEV (reference sequence). This CDR3 is CASSSPDRGHEQYF. DNA for the CDR3: TGTGCCAGCAGTTCCCCCGACAGGGGCCACGAGCAGTACTTC.

This clonotype was found once. CDR3 protein: CASSPPGQSSYEQYF. The CDR3 DNA is TGTGCCAGCTCACCACCGGGACAGAGCTCCTACGAGCAGTACTTC. The chain carries TRBV18 and TRBJ2-7; 7 nucleotides agree with TRBD1. CDR1 KGHSH and CDR2 LQKENI come from the germline V gene. The CDR3 totals 15 residues. V lost 0 bases, J lost 0 bases, and 2 bases stayed unmatched.

By share of the sample, this clonotype is medium-sized (0.01 to 0.1%). The chain carries TRBV12-3 or TRBV12-4 and TRBJ1-2; 7 positions agree with TRBD1. The length of the CDR3 is 15 residues. The junction had 8 bases not matched to a gene; V was cut back by 2 bases and J by 5 bases. The CDR3 loop is CASSLFSGGSYGYTF. The CDR3 region has the DNA TGTGCCAGCAGTTTATTTTCAGGGGGAAGTTATGGCTACACCTTC.

By frequency in the sample, this clonotype is medium-sized. V usage is TRBV11-1 and J usage is TRBJ1-4; unclear D gene. The CDR3 is 14 amino acids. CDR1 is SGHAT and CDR2 is FQDESV in the germline V gene (reference sequence). Trimming stripped 5 bases from V and 8 bases from J, with 15 bases between. CDR3 DNA: TGTGCCAGCAGCCCGGACCGAACCCGCGAAAAACTGTTTTTT. Translating it yields CASSPDRTREKLFF.

This clonotype was picked up many times. This chain links TRBV4-1 with TRBJ1-5, with TRBD1 identical over 8 bases. CDR1 and CDR2 (germline): MGHRA, YSYEKL. The CDR3 is 15 residues long. The V gene end was trimmed by 5 bases and the J gene end by 3 bases; junction bases not matched to a gene: 6. The CDR3 protein is CASSAQTGVNQPQHF. The CDR3 DNA reads TGCGCCAGCAGCGCGCAGACAGGGGTCAATCAGCCCCAGCATTTT.

This clonotype was counted at least ten times. The V call is TRBV7-9, the J call TRBJ1-4, with D possibly being TRBD1 (6 bases). V shed 3 bases and J shed 8 bases, with 16 bases lying between them. There are 15 residues in the CDR3. Germline V gene lookup returns CDR1 SEHNR and CDR2 FQNEAQ (reference sequence). Here the CDR3 DNA reads TGTGCCAGCAGCTTGGGGGGGGCAGGTACAGAAAAACTGTTTTTT. This codes for CASSLGGAGTEKLFF.

CDR3 sequence (DNA): TGTGCCAGCAGCCCAACACAAGTCACTGAAGCTTTCTTT. This translates into CASSPTQVTEAFF. V gene TRBV11-3 combines with J gene TRBJ1-1; D gene unclear. The CDR3 has 13 amino acids. Looked up from germline, CDR1 is SGHNT and CDR2 is YENEEA. V gave up 5 bases and J gave up 4 bases, with 11 bases separating them.

In its sample, this clonotype was seen once. The chain's CDR3 is CASSFPGFSYNEQFF. CDR3 coding DNA: TGTGCCAGCAGTTTCCCAGGGTTCTCCTACAATGAGCAGTTCTTC. The V and J genes are TRBV28 and TRBJ2-1, with D maybe TRBD1 (5 bases). The CDR3 contains 15 residues. V was shortened by 3 bases and J by 0 bases, with 9 bases between the two germline ends. Per the germline V gene, CDR1 is MDHEN and CDR2 is SYDVKM.

This clonotype appeared many times. V is TRBV6-4 and J is TRBJ2-4, with TRBD2 identical over 11 bases. The ends lost 2 bases at V and 6 bases at J; junction bases unmatched: 3. This CDR3 spans 15 amino acids. Germline V gene sequence: CDR1 MRHNA, CDR2 SNTAGT. CDR3 in amino acids: CASSDGTSGLNIQYF. CDR3 in DNA: TGTGCCAGCAGTGACGGGACTAGCGGATTAAACATTCAGTACTTC.

The V call is TRBV27, the J call TRBJ2-7, with 7 bases identical to TRBD2. CDR1 and CDR2 from the germline V gene are MNHEY and SMNVEV (reference sequence). This CDR3 spans 15 amino acids. J gave up 4 bases and V 2 bases, and 8 bases lay outside the gene matches. As DNA, the CDR3 is TGTGCCAGCAGTTTAGAAGCGGGGAGTGGATACGAGCAGTACTTC. Translation gives CASSLEAGSGYEQYF.

The V gene is TRBV7-3, the J gene TRBJ2-3, with TRBD2 matching 7 bases. Germline lookup yields CDR1 SGHTA and CDR2 FQGTGA. The CDR3 is 15 amino acids. Germline trimming cut 5 bases from V and 4 bases from J; bases unmatched to any gene: 9. The CDR3 DNA is TGTGCCAGCAGCCCGGCGGGAGTTTCCGCAGATACGCAGTATTTT. Its translation is CASSPAGVSADTQYF.

By sample fraction, this clonotype is medium-sized. The chain employs TRBV6-1 and TRBJ2-6; 8 bases line up with TRBD2. Per the germline V gene, CDR1 is MNHNS and CDR2 is SASEGT. Trimming cost V 5 bases and J 1 base; bases outside gene matches: 10. The CDR3 extends over 18 amino acids. In DNA, the CDR3 is TGTGCCAGCAGTCCGCCAACTAGCGGAGTATCTGGGGCCAACGTCCTGACTTTC. Translated, it gives CASSPPTSGVSGANVLTF.